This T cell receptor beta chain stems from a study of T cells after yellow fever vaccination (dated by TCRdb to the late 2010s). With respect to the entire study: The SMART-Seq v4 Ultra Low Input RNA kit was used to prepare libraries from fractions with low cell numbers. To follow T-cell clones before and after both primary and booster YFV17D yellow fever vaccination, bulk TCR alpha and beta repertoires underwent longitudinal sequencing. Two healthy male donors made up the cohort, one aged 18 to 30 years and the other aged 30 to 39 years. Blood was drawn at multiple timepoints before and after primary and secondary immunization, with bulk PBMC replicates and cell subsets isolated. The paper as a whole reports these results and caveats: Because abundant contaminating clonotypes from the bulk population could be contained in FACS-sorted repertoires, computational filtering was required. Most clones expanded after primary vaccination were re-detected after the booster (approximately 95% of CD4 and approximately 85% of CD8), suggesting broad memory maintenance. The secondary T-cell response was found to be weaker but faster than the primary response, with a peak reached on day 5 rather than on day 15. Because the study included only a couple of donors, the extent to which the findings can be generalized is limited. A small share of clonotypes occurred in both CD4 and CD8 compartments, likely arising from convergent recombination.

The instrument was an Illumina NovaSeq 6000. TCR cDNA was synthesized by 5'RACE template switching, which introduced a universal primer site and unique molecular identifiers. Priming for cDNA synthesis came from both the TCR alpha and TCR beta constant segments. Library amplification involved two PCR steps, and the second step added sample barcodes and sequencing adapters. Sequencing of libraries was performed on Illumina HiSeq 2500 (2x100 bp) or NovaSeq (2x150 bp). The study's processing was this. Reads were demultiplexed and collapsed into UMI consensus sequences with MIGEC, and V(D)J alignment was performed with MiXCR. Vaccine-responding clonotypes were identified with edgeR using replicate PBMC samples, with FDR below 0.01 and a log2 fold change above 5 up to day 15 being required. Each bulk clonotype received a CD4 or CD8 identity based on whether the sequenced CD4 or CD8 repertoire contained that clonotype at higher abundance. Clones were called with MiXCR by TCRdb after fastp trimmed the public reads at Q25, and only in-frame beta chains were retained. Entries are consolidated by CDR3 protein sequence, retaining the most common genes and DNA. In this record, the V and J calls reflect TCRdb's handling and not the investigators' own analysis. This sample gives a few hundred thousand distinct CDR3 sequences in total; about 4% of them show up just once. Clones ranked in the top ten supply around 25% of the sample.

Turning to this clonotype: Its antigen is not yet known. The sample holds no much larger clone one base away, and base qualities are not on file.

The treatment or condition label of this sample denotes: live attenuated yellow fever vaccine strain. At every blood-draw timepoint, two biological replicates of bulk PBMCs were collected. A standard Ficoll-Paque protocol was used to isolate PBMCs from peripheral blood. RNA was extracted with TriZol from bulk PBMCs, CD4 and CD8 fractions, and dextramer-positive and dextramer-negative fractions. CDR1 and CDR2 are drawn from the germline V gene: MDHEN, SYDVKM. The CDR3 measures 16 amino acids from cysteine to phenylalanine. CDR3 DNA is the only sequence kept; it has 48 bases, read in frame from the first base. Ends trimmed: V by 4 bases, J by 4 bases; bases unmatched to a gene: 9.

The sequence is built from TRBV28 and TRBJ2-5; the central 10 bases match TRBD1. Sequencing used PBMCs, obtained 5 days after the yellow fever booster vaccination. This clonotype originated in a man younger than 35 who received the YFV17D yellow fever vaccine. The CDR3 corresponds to CASSSPLDRGTETQYF. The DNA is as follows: TGTGCCAGCAGTTCCCCCCTGGACAGGGGGACAGAGACCCAGTACTTC.